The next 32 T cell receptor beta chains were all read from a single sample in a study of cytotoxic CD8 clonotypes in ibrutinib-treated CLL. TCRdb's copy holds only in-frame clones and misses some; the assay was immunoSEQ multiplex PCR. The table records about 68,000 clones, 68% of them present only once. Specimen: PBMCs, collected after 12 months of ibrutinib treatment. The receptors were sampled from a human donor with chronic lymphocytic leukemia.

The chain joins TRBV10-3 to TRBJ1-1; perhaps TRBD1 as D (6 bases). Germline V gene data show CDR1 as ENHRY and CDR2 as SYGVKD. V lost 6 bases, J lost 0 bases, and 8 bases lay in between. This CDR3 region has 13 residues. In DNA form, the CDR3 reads TGTGCCATCAGAGGACAGCTGAACACTGAAGCTTTCTTT. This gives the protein CAIRGQLNTEAFF.

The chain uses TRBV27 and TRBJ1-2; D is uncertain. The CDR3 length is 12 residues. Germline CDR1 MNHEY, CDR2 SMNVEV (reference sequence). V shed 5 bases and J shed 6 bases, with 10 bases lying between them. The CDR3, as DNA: TGTGCCAGCAGTCATGGGGATCATGGCTACACCTTC. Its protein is CASSHGDHGYTF.

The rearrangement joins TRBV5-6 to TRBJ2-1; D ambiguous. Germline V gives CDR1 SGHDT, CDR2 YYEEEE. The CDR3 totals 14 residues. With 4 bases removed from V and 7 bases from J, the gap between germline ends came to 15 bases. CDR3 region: CASSRPGIGNEQFF. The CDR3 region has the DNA TGTGCCAGCAGCCGACCTGGAATTGGGAATGAGCAGTTCTTC.

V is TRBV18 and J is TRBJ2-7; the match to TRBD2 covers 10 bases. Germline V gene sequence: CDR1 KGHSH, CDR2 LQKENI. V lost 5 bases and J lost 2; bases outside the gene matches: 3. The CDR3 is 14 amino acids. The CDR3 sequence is CASSNSGGPYEQYF. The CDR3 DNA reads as TGTGCCAGCTCAAATAGCGGGGGGCCCTACGAGCAGTACTTC.

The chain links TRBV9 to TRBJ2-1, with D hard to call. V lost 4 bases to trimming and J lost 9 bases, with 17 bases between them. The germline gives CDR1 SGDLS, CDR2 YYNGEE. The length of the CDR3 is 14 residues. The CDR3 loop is CASSPGYSHGEQFF. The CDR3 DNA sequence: TGTGCCAGCAGCCCCGGCTATAGCCACGGTGAGCAGTTCTTC. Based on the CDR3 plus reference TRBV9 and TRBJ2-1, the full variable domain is DSGVTQTPKHLITATGQRVTLRCSPRSGDLSVYWYQQSLDQGLQFLIQYYNGEERAKGNILERFSAQQFPDLHSELNLSSLELGDSALYFCASSPGYSHGEQFFGPGTRLTVL.

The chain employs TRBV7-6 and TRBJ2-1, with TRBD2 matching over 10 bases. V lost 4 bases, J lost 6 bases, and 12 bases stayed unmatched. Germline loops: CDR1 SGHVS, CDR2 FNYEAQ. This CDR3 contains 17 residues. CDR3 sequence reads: CASSYGLAEPPFNEQFF. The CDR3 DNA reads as TGTGCCAGCAGCTACGGACTAGCGGAGCCACCCTTCAATGAGCAGTTCTTC.

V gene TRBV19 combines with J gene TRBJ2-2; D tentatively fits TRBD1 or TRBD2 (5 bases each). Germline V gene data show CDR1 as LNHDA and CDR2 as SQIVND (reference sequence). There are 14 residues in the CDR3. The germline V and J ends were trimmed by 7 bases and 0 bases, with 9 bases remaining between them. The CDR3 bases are TGTGCCAGTAAGGGGACCTCGAACACCGGGGAGCTGTTTTTT. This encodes CASKGTSNTGELFF.

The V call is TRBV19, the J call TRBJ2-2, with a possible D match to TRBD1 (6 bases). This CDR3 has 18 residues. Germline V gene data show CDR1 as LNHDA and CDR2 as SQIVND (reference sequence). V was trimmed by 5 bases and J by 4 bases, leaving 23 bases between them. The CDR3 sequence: CASSSSGWGQGSTGELFF. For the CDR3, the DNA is TGTGCCAGTAGTTCCTCCGGTTGGGGGCAGGGAAGCACCGGGGAGCTGTTTTTT.

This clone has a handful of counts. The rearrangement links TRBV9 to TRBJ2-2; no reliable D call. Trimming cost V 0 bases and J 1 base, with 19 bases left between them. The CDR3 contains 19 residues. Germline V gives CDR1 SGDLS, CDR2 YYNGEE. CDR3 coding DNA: TGTGCCAGCAGCGTAGATGCCCCCTCAACTGCAGAGAACACCGGGGAGCTGTTTTTT. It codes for CASSVDAPSTAENTGELFF.

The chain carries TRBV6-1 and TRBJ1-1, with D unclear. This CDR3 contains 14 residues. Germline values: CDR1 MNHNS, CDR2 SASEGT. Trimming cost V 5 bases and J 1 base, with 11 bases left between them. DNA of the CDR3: TGTGCCAGCAGTTCCCGAACGGGGAACACTGAAGCTTTCTTT. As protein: CASSSRTGNTEAFF.

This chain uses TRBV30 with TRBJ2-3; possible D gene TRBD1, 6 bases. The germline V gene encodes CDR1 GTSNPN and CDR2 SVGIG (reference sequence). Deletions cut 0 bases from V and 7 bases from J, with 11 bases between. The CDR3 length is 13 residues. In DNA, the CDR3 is TGTGCCTGGAGTGTACAGGGCGCCAATACGCAGTATTTT. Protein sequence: CAWSVQGANTQYF.

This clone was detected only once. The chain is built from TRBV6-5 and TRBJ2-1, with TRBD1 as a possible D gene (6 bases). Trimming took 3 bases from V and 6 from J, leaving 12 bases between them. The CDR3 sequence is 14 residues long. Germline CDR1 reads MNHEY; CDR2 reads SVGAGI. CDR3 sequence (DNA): TGTGCCAGCAGTTATGGGGGCCTCTTCAATGAGCAGTTCTTC. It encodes CASSYGGLFNEQFF.

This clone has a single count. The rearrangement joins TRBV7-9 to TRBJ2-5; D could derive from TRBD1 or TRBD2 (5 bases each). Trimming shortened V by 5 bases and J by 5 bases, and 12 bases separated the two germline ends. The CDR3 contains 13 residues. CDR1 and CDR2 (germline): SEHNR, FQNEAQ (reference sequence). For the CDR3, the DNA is TGTGCCAGCAGCACCGGGACGACGGAGACCCAGTACTTC. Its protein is CASSTGTTETQYF.

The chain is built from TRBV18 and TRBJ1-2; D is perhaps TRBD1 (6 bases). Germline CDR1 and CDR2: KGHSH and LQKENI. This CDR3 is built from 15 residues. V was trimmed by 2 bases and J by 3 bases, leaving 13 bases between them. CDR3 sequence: CASSPVRRGDYGYTF. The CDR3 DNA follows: TGTGCCAGCTCACCAGTTCGAAGGGGGGACTATGGCTACACCTTC.

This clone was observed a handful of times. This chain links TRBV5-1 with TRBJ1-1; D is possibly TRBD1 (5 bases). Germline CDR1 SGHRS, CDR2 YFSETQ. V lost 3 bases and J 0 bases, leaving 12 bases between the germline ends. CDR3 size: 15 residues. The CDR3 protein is CASSSRGRMNTEAFF. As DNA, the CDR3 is TGCGCCAGCAGCTCTAGGGGACGGATGAACACTGAAGCTTTCTTT.

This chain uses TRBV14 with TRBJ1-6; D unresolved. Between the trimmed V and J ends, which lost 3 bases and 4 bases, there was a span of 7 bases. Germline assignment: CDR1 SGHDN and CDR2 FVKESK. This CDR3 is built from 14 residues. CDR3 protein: CASSHSGYNSPLHF. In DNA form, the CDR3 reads TGTGCCAGCAGCCACAGCGGTTATAATTCACCCCTCCACTTT.

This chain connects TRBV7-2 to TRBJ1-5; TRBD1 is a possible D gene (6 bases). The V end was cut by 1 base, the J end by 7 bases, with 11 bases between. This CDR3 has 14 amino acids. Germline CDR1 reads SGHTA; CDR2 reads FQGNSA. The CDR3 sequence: CASSLDRGGQPQHF. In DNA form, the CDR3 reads TGTGCCAGCAGCTTAGATAGGGGGGGCCAGCCCCAGCATTTT.

The CDR3 here is CASKPGHSGNTIYF. CDR3 bases: TGTGCCAGCAAGCCGGGACACTCTGGAAACACCATATATTTT. The chain carries TRBV7-8 and TRBJ1-3; a possible D gene is TRBD1 (6 bases). The germline V gene encodes CDR1 SGHVS and CDR2 FQNEAQ. Trimming left V 7 bases short and J 0 bases short, with 10 bases between. The CDR3 spans 14 residues.

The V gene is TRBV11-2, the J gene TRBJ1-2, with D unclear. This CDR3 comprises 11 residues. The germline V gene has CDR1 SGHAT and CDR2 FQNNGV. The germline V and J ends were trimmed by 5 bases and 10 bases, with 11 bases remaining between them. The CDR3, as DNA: TGTGCCAGCAGCCTACGGGCTGACTACACCTTC. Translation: CASSLRADYTF.

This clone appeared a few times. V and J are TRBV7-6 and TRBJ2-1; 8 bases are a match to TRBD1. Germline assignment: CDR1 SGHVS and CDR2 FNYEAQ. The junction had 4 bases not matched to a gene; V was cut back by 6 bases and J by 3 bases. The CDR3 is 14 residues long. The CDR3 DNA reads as TGTGCCAGCAGAGAAGGACAGGGCTACAATGAGCAGTTCTTC. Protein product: CASREGQGYNEQFF.

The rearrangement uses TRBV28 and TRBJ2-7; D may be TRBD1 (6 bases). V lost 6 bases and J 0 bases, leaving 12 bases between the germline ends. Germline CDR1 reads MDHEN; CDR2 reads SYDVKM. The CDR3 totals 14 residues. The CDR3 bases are TGTGCCAGCAGCCCCGGACAGCACTCCTACGAGCAGTACTTC. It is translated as CASSPGQHSYEQYF.

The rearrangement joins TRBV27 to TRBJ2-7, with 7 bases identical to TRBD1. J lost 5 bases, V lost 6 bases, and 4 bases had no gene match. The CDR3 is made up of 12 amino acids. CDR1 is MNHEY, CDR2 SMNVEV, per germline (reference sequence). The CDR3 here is CASRKQGDEQYF. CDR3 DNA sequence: TGTGCCAGCAGAAAGCAGGGGGACGAGCAGTACTTC.

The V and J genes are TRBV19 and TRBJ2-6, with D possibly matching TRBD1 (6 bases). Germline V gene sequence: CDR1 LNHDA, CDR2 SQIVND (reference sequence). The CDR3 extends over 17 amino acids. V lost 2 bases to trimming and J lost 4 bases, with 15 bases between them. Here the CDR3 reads CASSILAWGTGANVLTF. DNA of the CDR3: TGTGCCAGTAGTATACTGGCTTGGGGGACAGGGGCCAACGTCCTGACTTTC.

The CDR3 bases are TGTGCCAGCAGCCTCCTAGCGACCAGGGCCTACAATGAGCAGTTCTTC. It codes for CASSLLATRAYNEQFF. The chain is built from TRBV7-9 and TRBJ2-1; D is perhaps TRBD2 (6 bases). The germline V gene has CDR1 SEHNR and CDR2 FQNEAQ (reference sequence). This CDR3 spans 16 amino acids. V lost 5 bases and J 2 bases, leaving 16 bases between the germline ends.

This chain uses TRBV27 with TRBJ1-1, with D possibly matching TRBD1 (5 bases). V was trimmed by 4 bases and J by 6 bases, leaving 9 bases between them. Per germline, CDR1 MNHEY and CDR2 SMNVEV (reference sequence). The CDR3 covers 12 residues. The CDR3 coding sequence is TGTGCCAGCAGTTGGGGGACCTCTGAAGCTTTCTTT. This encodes CASSWGTSEAFF.

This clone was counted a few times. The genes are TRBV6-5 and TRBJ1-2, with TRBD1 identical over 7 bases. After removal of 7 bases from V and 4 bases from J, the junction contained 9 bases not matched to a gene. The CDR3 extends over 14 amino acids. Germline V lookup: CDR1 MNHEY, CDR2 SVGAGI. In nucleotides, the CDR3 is TGTGCCAGCACCAACCAGGGGACAGCCTATGGCTACACCTTC. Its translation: CASTNQGTAYGYTF.

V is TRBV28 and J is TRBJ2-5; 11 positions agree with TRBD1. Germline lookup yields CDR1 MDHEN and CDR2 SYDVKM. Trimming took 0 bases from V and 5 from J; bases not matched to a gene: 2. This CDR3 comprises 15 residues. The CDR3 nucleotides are TGTGCCAGCAGTTTATGGGGACAGGGGGAGGAGACCCAGTACTTC. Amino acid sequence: CASSLWGQGEETQYF.

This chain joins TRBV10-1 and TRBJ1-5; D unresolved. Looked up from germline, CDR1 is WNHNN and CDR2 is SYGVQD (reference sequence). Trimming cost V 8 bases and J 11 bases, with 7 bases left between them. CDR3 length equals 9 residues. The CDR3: CASGLSQHF. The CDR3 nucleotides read TGCGCCAGCGGCCTGTCCCAGCATTTT.

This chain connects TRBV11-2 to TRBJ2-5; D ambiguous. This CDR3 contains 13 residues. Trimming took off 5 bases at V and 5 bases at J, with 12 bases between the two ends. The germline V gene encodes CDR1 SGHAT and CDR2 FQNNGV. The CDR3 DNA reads TGTGCCAGCAGCCTCCGACTCGGCGAGACCCAGTACTTC. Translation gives CASSLRLGETQYF.

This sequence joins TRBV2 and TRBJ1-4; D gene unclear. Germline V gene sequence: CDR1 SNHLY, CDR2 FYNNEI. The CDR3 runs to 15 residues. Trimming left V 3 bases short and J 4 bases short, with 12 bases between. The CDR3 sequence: CASSESAVINEKLFF. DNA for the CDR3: TGTGCCAGCAGTGAGTCTGCAGTTATTAATGAAAAACTGTTTTTT. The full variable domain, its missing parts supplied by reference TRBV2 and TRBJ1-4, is EPEVTQTPSHQVTQMGQEVILRCVPISNHLYFYWYRQILGQKVEFLVSFYNNEISEKSEIFDDQFSVERPDGSNFTLKIRSTKLEDSAMYFCASSESAVINEKLFFGSGTQLSVL.

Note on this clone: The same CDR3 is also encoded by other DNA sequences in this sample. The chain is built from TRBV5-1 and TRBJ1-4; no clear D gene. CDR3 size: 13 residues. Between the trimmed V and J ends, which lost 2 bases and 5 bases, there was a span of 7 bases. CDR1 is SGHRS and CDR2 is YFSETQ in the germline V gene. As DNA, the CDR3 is TGCGCCAGCAGCTTCGGTAGAAATGAAAAACTGTTTTTT. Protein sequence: CASSFGRNEKLFF.

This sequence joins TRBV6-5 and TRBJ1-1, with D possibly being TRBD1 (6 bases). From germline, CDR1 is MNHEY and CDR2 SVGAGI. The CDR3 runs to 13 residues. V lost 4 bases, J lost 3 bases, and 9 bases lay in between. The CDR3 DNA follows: TGTGCCAGCAGTTGGACAGAGCACACTGAAGCTTTCTTT. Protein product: CASSWTEHTEAFF.